This TCR beta chain was sequenced in a study of blood T cell repertoires in COVID-19 (TCRdb year 2020). Looking at the study overall: Samples covering the acute and convalescent phases of COVID-19 were provided by collaborators in the United States, Italy and Spain. The prospective study material was composed of cDNA or gDNA derived from T cells, B-cell-depleted T cells, or PBMCs. The dataset comprised deeply sampled blood TCRbeta repertoires from subjects exposed to, actively infected with, or recovered from COVID-19. The repertoires were made available in a free public database intended to serve as a resource for research on the immune response to SARS-CoV-2. Samples were obtained from the ongoing ImmuneRACE study (first 160 participants) and from 1,254 subjects provided by 6 global collaborators. A de-identified subject ID, COVID-19 status, age in years and sex were almost always included in the sample metadata. Where available, HLA class I and class II types were obtained from metadata supplied by the sample provider rather than from assay-based typing. Overall study results and their limits: The amount of clinical and demographic metadata varied by source and participant and was provided uncurated.

Whole blood was collected in K2EDTA tubes by collaborating institutions according to the institutions' own protocols. Collaborator samples were shipped for TCRbeta analysis as frozen whole blood, isolated PBMCs, or DNA extracted from either sample type. The immunoSEQ Assay, a bias-controlled multiplex PCR, was used to amplify TCRbeta CDR3 regions from genomic DNA. The original methods were these. The number of nucleated cells in each sample was estimated by amplification of reference gene primers within the assay. To quantify the absolute abundance of each unique TCRbeta CDR3 rearrangement, sequence reads were collapsed and filtered. For each sample, productive Simpson clonality was calculated as the square root of Simpson's diversity index across productive rearrangements. This immuneACCESS table, as held by TCRdb, lists in-frame sequences with V and J called but not all clones. Of the missing ones, under half trace to an unresolved V gene in checked studies; the others have no known cause. Clone size and the V and J calls come from that table; the DNA yielded D and trimming. Recorded for this sample are roughly 100,000 clones; approximately 82% of them occurred a single time. 8% to 13% of the sample lies in the top ten.

Of note for this clone: No antigen is known for it. No quality values exist for individual bases; no much larger clone is one base distant.

What was sequenced was peripheral blood. The clonotype originates from a man in his 70s with acute or convalescent COVID-19.

The nucleotide sequence is given as TGTGCCTGGGGGACAGGGGTAGACTATGGCTACACCTTC. This translates into CAWGTGVDYGYTF. Recombination joined TRBV30 with TRBJ1-2; 10 central bases correspond to TRBD1. As encoded in the germline V gene (reference sequence), CDR1 is GTSNPN while CDR2 is SVGIG. There are 13 amino acids in the CDR3, from cysteine to phenylalanine inclusive. Solely the CDR3 DNA is kept, with 39 bases framed from the first base. Clipping removes 5 bases from V and 3 bases from J, with 3 as the unmatched junction base count.